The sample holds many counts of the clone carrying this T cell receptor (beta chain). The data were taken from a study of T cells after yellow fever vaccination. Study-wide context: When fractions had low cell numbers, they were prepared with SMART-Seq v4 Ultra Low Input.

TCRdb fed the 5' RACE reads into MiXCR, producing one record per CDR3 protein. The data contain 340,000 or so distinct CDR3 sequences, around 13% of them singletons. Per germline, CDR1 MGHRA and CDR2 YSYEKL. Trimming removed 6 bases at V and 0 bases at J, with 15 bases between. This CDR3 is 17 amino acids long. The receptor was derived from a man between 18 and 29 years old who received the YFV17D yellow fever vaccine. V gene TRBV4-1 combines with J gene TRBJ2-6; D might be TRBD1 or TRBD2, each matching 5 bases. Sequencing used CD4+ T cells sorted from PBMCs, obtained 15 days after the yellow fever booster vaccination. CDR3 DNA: TGCGCCAGCAGGGGGGACGGCTACTTCTCTGGGGCCAACGTCCTGACTTTC. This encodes CASRGDGYFSGANVLTF.